Following are 11 T cell receptor beta chains from one sample sequenced in a study of blood T cell repertoires in COVID-19. TCRdb keeps only in-frame clones here, not all; method: immunoSEQ multiplex PCR. The table includes about 87,000 clones, over 75% detected once. The sample comprised peripheral blood. The receptors here all came from a woman at least 80 years old with active or convalescent COVID-19.

This chain links TRBV19 with TRBJ2-5; 7 nucleotides align to TRBD2. V lost 1 base to trimming and J lost 5 bases; unmatched junction nucleotides: 7. The CDR3 has 15 residues. Per the germline V gene, CDR1 is LNHDA and CDR2 is SQIVND (reference sequence). CDR3 amino acids: CASSIGAAGVETQYF. The CDR3 region has the DNA TGTGCCAGTAGTATAGGAGCGGCGGGGGTGGAGACCCAGTACTTC.

The rearrangement uses TRBV5-1 and TRBJ2-2; 9 bases line up with TRBD2. Trimming took 5 bases from V and 5 from J; bases not matched to a gene: 7. The CDR3 is 15 amino acids. The germline gives CDR1 SGHRS, CDR2 YFSETQ. DNA of the CDR3: TGCGCCAGCAGGGTGAATAGCGGGAGTACCGGGGAGCTGTTTTTT. It translates to CASRVNSGSTGELFF. Together with reference TRBV5-1 and TRBJ2-2, the CDR3 gives the full variable domain: KAGVTQTPRYLIKTRGQQVTLSCSPISGHRSVSWYQQTPGQGLQFLFEYFSETQRNKGNFPGRFSGRQFSNSRSEMNVSTLELGDSALYLCASRVNSGSTGELFFGEGSRLTVL.

This chain links TRBV6-6 with TRBJ2-3, with no clear D. The V gene's germline CDR1 is MNHNY and CDR2 SVGAGI (reference sequence). V gave up 8 bases and J gave up 4 bases, with 7 bases separating them. This CDR3 is built from 11 residues. The CDR3 protein is CASGTADTQYF. CDR3 DNA sequence: TGTGCCAGCGGTACAGCAGATACGCAGTATTTT.

The chain carries TRBV4-3 and TRBJ1-4; 7 nucleotides align to TRBD1. Germline V lookup: CDR1 LGHNA, CDR2 YSLEER. With V trimmed by 4 bases and J by 7 bases, 9 bases remained unmatched. This CDR3 is built from 15 residues. The CDR3 region has the DNA TGCGCCAGCAGCCGGACCAGACAGGGTGTTGAAAAACTGTTTTTT. Residues: CASSRTRQGVEKLFF.

The chain uses TRBV4-2 and TRBJ2-2; TRBD2 agrees at 13 bases. The CDR3 contains 20 residues. The germline CDR1 and CDR2 sequences are LGHNA and YNFKEQ. V trimming: 1 base; J trimming: 2 bases; junction bases outside the gene matches: 10. The CDR3 region has the DNA TGTGCCAGCAGCCAAGCCTGGACTAGCGGGAGTGCCATCAACACCGGGGAGCTGTTTTTT. Residues: CASSQAWTSGSAINTGELFF.

The CDR3 nucleotides read TGTGCCAGCAGCTTGGGGGCCCCGTTTGGAAACACCATATATTTT. Translation gives CASSLGAPFGNTIYF. The chain is built from TRBV5-5 and TRBJ1-3; no reliable D call. The CDR3 consists of 15 residues. The germline V and J ends were trimmed by 0 bases and 3 bases, with 10 bases remaining between them. Germline V gene data show CDR1 as SGHKS and CDR2 as YYEKEE (reference sequence).

The rearrangement uses TRBV7-2 and TRBJ2-3, with TRBD2 matching 11 bases. The CDR3 loop spans 18 amino acids. CDR1 and CDR2 (germline): SGHTA, FQGNSA. The junction had 10 bases not matched to a gene; V was cut back by 2 bases and J by 3 bases. The CDR3 coding sequence is TGTGCCAGCAGCTTATTGACTAGCGGGATCCCCGGTACAGATACGCAGTATTTT. Protein: CASSLLTSGIPGTDTQYF.

The chain carries TRBV7-3 and TRBJ2-1; a possible D gene is TRBD2 (7 bases). With 2 bases removed from V and 7 bases from J, the gap between germline ends came to 15 bases. CDR3 length: 15 residues. From germline, CDR1 is SGHTA and CDR2 FQGTGA. The CDR3 coding sequence is TGTGCCAGCAGCTTATTCGGGGGGCAAGTGAATGAGCAGTTCTTC. Amino acid sequence: CASSLFGGQVNEQFF.

The V call is TRBV18, the J call TRBJ2-1; 13 positions agree with TRBD2. The CDR3 totals 18 residues. Germline CDR1 KGHSH, CDR2 LQKENI. V dropped 6 bases and J dropped 6; count of bases not matched to a gene: 14. The CDR3 reads CASSLEPLLAGGPNEQFF. CDR3 nucleotides: TGTGCCAGCTCCCTCGAACCCCTACTAGCGGGGGGGCCCAATGAGCAGTTCTTC.

This clone was seen only a few times. The chain has TRBV7-8 and TRBJ2-5, with 9 bases that match TRBD1. Germline trimming cut 5 bases from V and 2 bases from J; bases unmatched to any gene: 3. From germline, CDR1 is SGHVS and CDR2 FQNEAQ. The CDR3 contains 14 residues. The CDR3 nucleotides read TGTGCCAGCAGCCCGGACAGGGGACAAGAGACCCAGTACTTC. Amino acids: CASSPDRGQETQYF.

The rearrangement uses TRBV5-4 and TRBJ2-5, with D possibly being TRBD1 (6 bases). The CDR3 loop spans 15 amino acids. V shed 4 bases and J shed 5 bases, with 18 bases lying between them. CDR1 is SGHNT, CDR2 YYREEE, per germline (reference sequence). The CDR3 nucleotides are TGTGCCAGCAGCCTAGACCCAGGGGTTCAGGAGACCCAGTACTTC. Translated, it gives CASSLDPGVQETQYF.